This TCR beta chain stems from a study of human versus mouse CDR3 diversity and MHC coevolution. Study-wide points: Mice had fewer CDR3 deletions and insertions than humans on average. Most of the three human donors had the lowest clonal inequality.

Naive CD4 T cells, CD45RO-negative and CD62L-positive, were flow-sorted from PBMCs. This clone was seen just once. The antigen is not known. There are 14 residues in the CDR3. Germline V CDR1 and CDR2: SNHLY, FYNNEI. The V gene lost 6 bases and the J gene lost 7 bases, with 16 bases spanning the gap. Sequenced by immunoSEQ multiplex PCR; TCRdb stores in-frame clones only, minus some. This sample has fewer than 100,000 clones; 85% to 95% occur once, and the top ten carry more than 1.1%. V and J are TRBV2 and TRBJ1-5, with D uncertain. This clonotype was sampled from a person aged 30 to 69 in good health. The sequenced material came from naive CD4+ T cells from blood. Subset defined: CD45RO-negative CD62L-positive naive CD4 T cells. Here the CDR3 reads CASSPADRSQPQHF. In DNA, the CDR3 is TGTGCCAGCAGCCCGGCGGATAGGAGCCAGCCCCAGCATTTT.